This TCR beta chain was obtained from a study of PD-1 blockade in classical Hodgkin lymphoma. Some clones are missing from TCRdb's copy, which holds only in-frame ones; the method was immunoSEQ multiplex PCR. The sample has about 30,000 clones, 70% seen once. The V end was cut by 6 bases, the J end by 2 bases, with 13 bases between. Per germline, CDR1 MDHEN and CDR2 SYDVKM. The CDR3 has 14 amino acids. All patients experienced relapse after autologous stem cell transplantation, and brentuximab vedotin exposure was variable. The sequences come from peripheral blood mononuclear cells (PBMCs), collected before the second cycle of nivolumab. The sequence was obtained from a human donor with classical Hodgkin lymphoma. The gene calls are TRBV28 and TRBJ1-1; weak D call: TRBD1 (6 bases). The CDR3 DNA follows: TGTGCCAGCAGGCCGGGACATAGAAACACTGAAGCTTTCTTT. Translating it yields CASRPGHRNTEAFF.